The rows below give T cell receptor beta chains drawn from one sample of a study of cytomegalovirus exposure and HLA in healthy donors. Sequencing was performed with immunoSEQ multiplex PCR; in TCRdb, only in-frame clones are kept and a portion is missing. Counted here are tens of thousands of clones, around four fifths occurring once; the ten biggest clones make up around 1.4%. The source material was PBMCs. These receptors were collected from a man aged 30-40 years in good health and CMV-seronegative. The CDR3 runs from the conserved cysteine through the conserved F or W. Fields, in order: clone size, D gene, J gene, V gene, CDR3 DNA, CDR3 protein. A D gene is named only where the DNA matches it firmly. Clone sizes are given selectively: once, few, many, or a class where the clone is expanded.

size: once; D: TRBD1; J: TRBJ2-7; V: TRBV6-5; DNA: TGTGCCAGCAGTTACGAAGGGACAGGGCACTACGAGCAGTACTTC; CDR3: CASSYEGTGHYEQYF
size: -; D: -; J: TRBJ1-2; V: TRBV18; DNA: TGTGCCAGCTCCCTAGACAGGTTGGGGAGCGGCTACACCTTC; CDR3: CASSLDRLGSGYTF
size: -; D: TRBD1; J: TRBJ1-1; V: TRBV25-1; DNA: TGTGCCAGCACTACCGGGACAGATGAAGCTTTCTTT; CDR3: CASTTGTDEAFF
size: -; D: TRBD1; J: TRBJ2-2; V: TRBV7-2; DNA: TGTGCCAGCAGCTGGACAGGGACCGGGGAGCTGTTTTTT; CDR3: CASSWTGTGELFF
size: -; D: -; J: TRBJ1-2; V: TRBV6-5; DNA: TGTGCCAGCAGATTGACATTGGGCAACTATGGCTACACCTTC; CDR3: CASRLTLGNYGYTF
size: -; D: -; J: TRBJ2-7; V: TRBV7-2; DNA: TGTGCCAGCAGCTCCCTAGAAGAACAGGGCCGCGAGCAGTACTTC; CDR3: CASSSLEEQGREQYF
size: -; D: TRBD1; J: TRBJ1-2; V: TRBV5-6; DNA: TGTGCCAGCAGCTTGAATTTACACAGGGGGGACTATGGCTACACCTTC; CDR3: CASSLNLHRGDYGYTF
size: -; D: TRBD1; J: TRBJ2-5; V: TRBV10-3; DNA: TGTGCCATCAGGGGACAGGGGGGACAAGAGACCCAGTACTTC; CDR3: CAIRGQGGQETQYF
size: -; D: -; J: TRBJ1-4; V: TRBV2; DNA: TGTGCCAGCAGTCACACAGAATCAACTAATGAAAAACTGTTTTTT; CDR3: CASSHTESTNEKLFF
size: -; D: TRBD2; J: TRBJ2-5; V: TRBV7-2; DNA: TGTGCCAGCAGCTTAGGTGTGTTAGCGGGGGGTCAAGAGACCCAGTACTTC; CDR3: CASSLGVLAGGQETQYF
size: -; D: -; J: TRBJ2-5; V: TRBV25-1; DNA: TGTGCCAGCAGTGAAGCAGGGTTTAAGACCCAGTACTTC; CDR3: CASSEAGFKTQYF
size: -; D: -; J: TRBJ1-3; V: TRBV2; DNA: TGTGCCAGCAGTGTGGGAGGGATGGGAAACACCATATATTTT; CDR3: CASSVGGMGNTIYF
size: -; D: TRBD2; J: TRBJ2-5; V: TRBV7-9; DNA: TGTGCCAGCAGCCGGCGGCCCAGGCGGGAGGGGCAGGAGACCCAGTACTTC; CDR3: CASSRRPRREGQETQYF
size: -; D: TRBD1; J: TRBJ2-3; V: TRBV7-2; DNA: TGTGCCAGCAGCTTAGTGCGGACAGGGAAGGTCGGCACAGATACGCAGTATTTT; CDR3: CASSLVRTGKVGTDTQYF
size: few; D: -; J: TRBJ2-5; V: TRBV11-2; DNA: TGTGCCAGCAGCTTGGGGACAAACCAAGAGACCCAGTACTTC; CDR3: CASSLGTNQETQYF
size: -; D: TRBD2; J: TRBJ2-1; V: TRBV7-9; DNA: TGTGCCAGCAGCCGGGAGGGGGACAATGAGCAGTTCTTC; CDR3: CASSREGDNEQFF
size: once; D: -; J: TRBJ1-2; V: TRBV5-1; DNA: TGCGCCAGCAGCTGGGCCGCGCCTGGCTCGGGCTACACCTTC; CDR3: CASSWAAPGSGYTF
size: -; D: TRBD1; J: TRBJ1-1; V: TRBV5-1; DNA: TGCGCCAGCAGCATAGAGGGGGCCACTGAAGCTTTCTTT; CDR3: CASSIEGATEAFF
size: -; D: TRBD1; J: TRBJ2-7; V: TRBV7-9; DNA: TGTGCCAGCAGCAACTGGGGACAGGGCGAGCAGTACTTC; CDR3: CASSNWGQGEQYF
size: -; D: TRBD2; J: TRBJ2-7; V: TRBV5-6; DNA: TGTGCCAGCAGCTTGGGTCTTGGACTAGCCTACGAGCAGTACTTC; CDR3: CASSLGLGLAYEQYF
size: -; D: TRBD2; J: TRBJ2-7; V: TRBV7-2; DNA: TGTGCCAGCAGCCGACCGGGACTAGCGGGAGTTTCCTACGAGCAGTACTTC; CDR3: CASSRPGLAGVSYEQYF
size: -; D: TRBD1; J: TRBJ2-2; V: TRBV6-6; DNA: TGTGCCAGCAGACGCCAGGGACAGGGGGTTACCGGGGAGCTGTTTTTT; CDR3: CASRRQGQGVTGELFF
size: -; D: -; J: TRBJ2-1; V: TRBV2; DNA: TGTGCCAGCATCCAAGGGTCAGGGTTCAATGAGCAGTTCTTC; CDR3: CASIQGSGFNEQFF
size: -; D: TRBD2; J: TRBJ2-3; V: TRBV6-1; DNA: TGTGCCAGCAGTGTTAGCGGGGGGACAGATACGCAGTATTTT; CDR3: CASSVSGGTDTQYF
size: few; D: -; J: TRBJ1-5; V: TRBV5-5; DNA: TGTGCCAGCAGCTTGGTGGGAGTTAGTTACAATCAGCCCCAGCATTTT; CDR3: CASSLVGVSYNQPQHF
size: few; D: -; J: TRBJ2-5; V: TRBV11-3; DNA: TGTGCCAGCAGCTTTTGGACTCTCGGGGAGCAAGAGACCCAGTACTTC; CDR3: CASSFWTLGEQETQYF
size: -; D: -; J: TRBJ2-7; V: TRBV4-2; DNA: TGTGCCAGCAGCCAAGAGATCGGGGGAAGCCACGAGCAGTACTTC; CDR3: CASSQEIGGSHEQYF
size: -; D: TRBD1; J: TRBJ1-1; V: TRBV18; DNA: TGTGCCAGCTCACCCGGGACAGGGGGCTACACTGAAGCTTTCTTT; CDR3: CASSPGTGGYTEAFF
size: -; D: -; J: TRBJ2-7; V: TRBV13; DNA: TGTGCCAGCAGGGGATCAGGGGAGTCCTACGAGCAGTACTTC; CDR3: CASRGSGESYEQYF
size: -; D: TRBD2; J: TRBJ2-3; V: TRBV5-1; DNA: TGCGCCAGCAGCTTGATGCCAGGGAGGGGAGATACGCAGTATTTT; CDR3: CASSLMPGRGDTQYF
size: -; D: -; J: TRBJ1-4; V: TRBV4-3; DNA: TGCGCCAGCAGCCAAGCTCAGGTGGGCCTCGCAACTAATGAAAAACTGTTTTTT; CDR3: CASSQAQVGLATNEKLFF
size: -; D: -; J: TRBJ1-1; V: TRBV18; DNA: TGTGCCAGCTCACCACGAGGGAAGACGGACACTGAAGCTTTCTTT; CDR3: CASSPRGKTDTEAFF
size: few; D: TRBD2; J: TRBJ2-1; V: TRBV2; DNA: TGTGCCAGCCGTTCGGGGGAGGGCCTTACTGACAATGAGCAGTTCTTC; CDR3: CASRSGEGLTDNEQFF
size: -; D: -; J: TRBJ1-1; V: TRBV18; DNA: TGTGCCAGCTCATCCTACGACAGTGAAGCTTTCTTT; CDR3: CASSSYDSEAFF
size: once; D: TRBD2; J: TRBJ2-1; V: TRBV27; DNA: TGTGCCAGCAGTCCGCCCAGACTAGCGGGGGTAGTAGATGAGCAGTTCTTC; CDR3: CASSPPRLAGVVDEQFF
size: -; D: TRBD2; J: TRBJ2-1; V: TRBV6-5; DNA: TGTGCCAGCAGTGGTCGGGGGGGTTCCTACAATGAGCAGTTCTTC; CDR3: CASSGRGGSYNEQFF
size: -; D: -; J: TRBJ1-3; V: TRBV9; DNA: TGTGCCAGCAGCGTAGAAGGAGGGGCTGGAAACACCATATATTTT; CDR3: CASSVEGGAGNTIYF
size: -; D: TRBD1; J: TRBJ1-4; V: TRBV5-1; DNA: TGCGCCAGCAGCCAGACACAGGGGTGGGATGAAAAACTGTTTTTT; CDR3: CASSQTQGWDEKLFF
size: -; D: TRBD2; J: TRBJ2-6; V: TRBV30; DNA: TGTGCCTGGGGGAGGGCTGGGGCCAACGTCCTGACTTTC; CDR3: CAWGRAGANVLTF
size: -; D: TRBD1; J: TRBJ2-5; V: TRBV6-5; DNA: TGTGCCAGCAGTTACGGGACAGGGATGGAGACCCAGTACTTC; CDR3: CASSYGTGMETQYF
size: -; D: -; J: TRBJ1-1; V: TRBV7-9; DNA: TGTGCCAGCAGCTTACCCTTCCGGTCTGAAGCTTTCTTT; CDR3: CASSLPFRSEAFF
size: -; D: -; J: TRBJ2-1; V: TRBV19; DNA: TGTGCCAGTAGTTCCGGGACAAGGAATTACAATGAGCAGTTCTTC; CDR3: CASSSGTRNYNEQFF